The 20 T cell receptor beta chains presented below share a single source sample, sequenced in a study of T cells in Graves' hyperthyroidism and ophthalmopathy. RNA transcripts provided the source from which TCR beta CDR3 regions were amplified. HTBI primers drove first-round RT-PCR of the TCR CDR3. TCRdb reanalysed the multiplex PCR reads using MiXCR and keeps one entry per CDR3 protein. The sample has about 590,000 distinct CDR3 sequences; 13% to 15% are singletons. Source material: blood. The receptors stem from a woman between 18 and 29 years old with Graves' ophthalmopathy.

This clonotype appeared a few times. The J gene is TRBJ2-7, the V gene TRBV11-3, with TRBD2 identical over 7 bases. V gave up 1 base and J gave up 3 bases; unmatched junction bases: 9. The CDR3 length is 16 residues. Per germline, CDR1 SGHNT and CDR2 YENEEA. CDR3 sequence reads: CASSLGPASGNYEQYF. The CDR3 DNA reads as TGTGCCAGCAGCTTAGGTCCGGCTAGCGGTAACTACGAGCAGTACTTC.

J is TRBJ2-1 and V is TRBV25-1; D remains ambiguous. V was cut by 0 bases and J by 6 bases, with 15 bases left in between. This CDR3 is 16 amino acids long. The germline CDR1 and CDR2 sequences are MGHDK and SYGVNS. The CDR3 sequence: CASSEYLGEVGNEQFF. CDR3 nucleotides: TGTGCCAGCAGTGAATATTTAGGCGAGGTGGGCAATGAGCAGTTCTTC.

This clonotype occurred many times. The chain links TRBV7-6 to TRBJ2-7; 10 bases line up with TRBD1. V lost 4 bases and J lost 4; bases outside the gene matches: 7. The germline CDR1 and CDR2 sequences are SGHVS and FNYEAQ. CDR3 length: 15 residues. The DNA of the CDR3 is TGTGCCAGCAGCTGGGCGGGACAGGGGCCATACGAGCAGTACTTC. Its protein is CASSWAGQGPYEQYF.

The chain links TRBV25-1 to TRBJ2-7, with D perhaps matching TRBD2 (5 bases). Per the germline V gene, CDR1 is MGHDK and CDR2 is SYGVNS. V lost 2 bases to trimming and J lost 3 bases, with 8 bases between them. This CDR3 has 13 amino acids. The CDR3 loop reads CASSEGTSYEQYF. CDR3 nucleotides: TGTGCCAGCAGTGAAGGTACTAGCTACGAGCAGTACTTC.

The chain employs TRBV24-1 and TRBJ1-2; weak D call: TRBD1 (5 bases). The V gene lost 3 bases and the J gene lost 8 bases, with 15 bases spanning the gap. CDR3 length: 14 amino acids. From germline, CDR1 is KGHDR and CDR2 SFDVKD. In DNA form, the CDR3 reads TGTGCCACCAGTGATCCAGGGACCTTCGGGGGCTACACCTTC. Protein: CATSDPGTFGGYTF.

The chain recombines TRBV9 with TRBJ2-7; a possible D gene is TRBD1 (5 bases). Germline CDR1 is SGDLS and CDR2 is YYNGEE. The V end was cut by 3 bases, the J end by 3 bases, with 19 bases between. The CDR3 spans 16 residues. The CDR3, as DNA: TGTGCCAGCAGCGCAGGGCGAGAGCCATACCACTACGAGCAGTACTTC. Its protein is CASSAGREPYHYEQYF.

This clonotype was seen repeatedly, ten times or more. In DNA, the CDR3 is TGTGCCAGCAGCCTACAGAGCGGGATAGGAGAGACCCAGTACTTC. This sequence encodes CASSLQSGIGETQYF. The chain uses TRBV7-2 and TRBJ2-5; TRBD2 aligns across 7 bases. The CDR3 runs to 15 residues. The ends lost 5 bases at V and 4 bases at J; junction bases unmatched: 10. Germline CDR1 is SGHTA and CDR2 is FQGNSA.

This clonotype was found a few times. The chain is built from TRBV4-1 and TRBJ1-5; unclear D gene. V was trimmed by 0 bases and J by 4 bases, leaving 10 bases between them. The length of the CDR3 is 15 residues. Germline V gene data show CDR1 as MGHRA and CDR2 as YSYEKL. CDR3 protein: CASSQDGTRNQPQHF. For the CDR3, the DNA is TGCGCCAGCAGCCAAGATGGTACCCGAAATCAGCCCCAGCATTTT.

This clonotype has ten or more counts. The genes are TRBV7-8 and TRBJ2-5; 9 bases line up with TRBD2. The ends lost 3 bases at V and 2 bases at J; junction bases unmatched: 7. The CDR3 is made up of 16 amino acids. The germline CDR1 and CDR2 sequences are SGHVS and FQNEAQ. In DNA form, the CDR3 reads TGTGCCAGCAGCTTTAGGCTAGCGGGACTACAAGAGACCCAGTACTTC. It is translated as CASSFRLAGLQETQYF.

This clonotype has ten or more counts. J is TRBJ2-3 and V is TRBV28, with D tentatively TRBD1 or TRBD2 (7 bases each). CDR1 MDHEN and CDR2 SYDVKM come from the germline V gene. Trimming cost V 8 bases and J 6 bases, with 18 bases left between them. There are 14 residues in the CDR3. Here the CDR3 DNA reads TGTGCCAGCGGGGGGGCGCCAGGGGGGGATACGCAGTATTTT. Its protein product is CASGGAPGGDTQYF.

This clonotype has more than one count but fewer than ten. The CDR3 coding sequence is TGTGCCAGTAGTATCGGGACAGGGAACTACGAGCAGTACTTC. As protein: CASSIGTGNYEQYF. This chain uses TRBV19 with TRBJ2-7, with 9 bases fitting TRBD1. The CDR3 has 14 residues. Germline trimming cut 3 bases from V and 3 bases from J; bases unmatched to any gene: 3. Germline loops: CDR1 LNHDA, CDR2 SQIVND (reference sequence).

This clonotype turned up a few times. V and J are TRBV27 and TRBJ1-1, with D possibly matching TRBD1 (5 bases). The CDR3 consists of 15 residues. The ends were cut back, 6 bases at V and 5 bases at J, with 19 bases in the middle. Germline V gives CDR1 MNHEY, CDR2 SMNVEV (reference sequence). CDR3 protein: CASSSQQVPRTEAFF. CDR3 bases: TGTGCCAGCAGCAGCCAACAGGTCCCTCGGACTGAAGCTTTCTTT.

The chain carries TRBV18 and TRBJ2-3; TRBD2 matches 10 bases. This CDR3 has 19 amino acids. V lost 0 bases and J lost 6; bases outside the gene matches: 15. Germline V lookup: CDR1 KGHSH, CDR2 LQKENI. In DNA, the CDR3 is TGTGCCAGCTCACCACCCATTTCTCAGCGGGAGGGCCGGAGGGATACGCAGTATTTT. Protein: CASSPPISQREGRRDTQYF.

This clonotype was seen ten or more times. The chain joins TRBV2 to TRBJ1-6; D remains ambiguous. The V end lost 2 bases, the J end lost 8 bases, and 13 bases lay between the germline ends. This CDR3 has 15 amino acids. CDR1 is SNHLY and CDR2 is FYNNEI in the germline V gene. The CDR3 loop is CASSEMGFWDSPLHF. In DNA, the CDR3 is TGTGCCAGCAGTGAAATGGGGTTCTGGGATTCACCCCTCCACTTT.

This clonotype was seen ten or more times. The rearrangement uses TRBV12-3 or TRBV12-4 and TRBJ1-2; 11 bases fit TRBD1. This CDR3 region has 15 residues. V dropped 4 bases and J dropped 3; count of bases not matched to a gene: 4. CDR3 in DNA: TGTGCCAGCAGTTGGAGGGACAGGGGGGACTATGGCTACACCTTC. Residues: CASSWRDRGDYGYTF.

This clonotype was found many times. The V and J genes are TRBV7-8 and TRBJ2-3; D not resolved. Trimming removed 1 base from V and 4 bases from J, with 9 bases in between. The CDR3 is 14 amino acids. Germline V gene data show CDR1 as SGHVS and CDR2 as FQNEAQ. The CDR3 loop reads CASSLVFRSDTQYF. The CDR3 DNA reads TGTGCCAGCAGCTTAGTCTTTAGATCAGATACGCAGTATTTT. Full variable domain (outside the CDR3, taken from reference TRBV7-8 and TRBJ2-3): GAGVSQSPRYKVAKRGQDVALRCDPISGHVSLFWYQQALGQGPEFLTYFQNEAQLDKSGLPSDRFFAERPEGSVSTLKIQRTQQEDSAVYLCASSLVFRSDTQYFGPGTRLTVL.

At least ten counts were recorded for this clonotype. The chain joins TRBV18 to TRBJ2-1; 7 positions match TRBD2. V trimming: 3 bases; J trimming: 9 bases; junction bases outside the gene matches: 11. The CDR3 sequence is 15 residues long. Germline CDR1 reads KGHSH; CDR2 reads LQKENI. The CDR3 DNA sequence: TGTGCCAGCTCACCGAGGACTAGGCCGTCGGGTGAGCAGTTCTTC. Protein sequence: CASSPRTRPSGEQFF.

V and J are TRBV4-2 and TRBJ1-1, with a tentative D call TRBD1 (5 bases). The germline V gene encodes CDR1 LGHNA and CDR2 YNFKEQ. The CDR3 loop spans 17 amino acids. V lost 0 bases and J lost 4, with 18 bases in between. The CDR3 region has the DNA TGTGCCAGCAGCCAAGATCTCCCCAGGGACTGGCGCACTGAAGCTTTCTTT. It translates to CASSQDLPRDWRTEAFF.

This clonotype was seen more than once but under ten times. The CDR3 protein is CASSSDRASKNIQYF. CDR3 DNA: TGTGCCAGTAGTTCGGACAGAGCCTCCAAAAACATTCAGTACTTC. V usage is TRBV19 and J usage is TRBJ2-4; D perhaps matches TRBD1 (6 bases). Trimming removed 5 bases at V and 2 bases at J, with 13 bases between. The CDR3 contains 15 residues. The V gene's germline CDR1 is LNHDA and CDR2 SQIVND (reference sequence).

The chain couples TRBV25-1 to TRBJ1-2, with 7 bases lining up with TRBD1. The CDR3 is 17 residues long. Trimming at V came to 4 bases and at J to 1 base, leaving 12 bases not matched to a gene. Germline-derived CDR1 and CDR2 are MGHDK and SYGVNS. The CDR3 region has the DNA TGTGCCAGCAGTGCGCCCCGGGACAGAAACCTTAACTATGGCTACACCTTC. This translates into CASSAPRDRNLNYGYTF.